These 29 T cell receptor beta chains were all obtained from the same sample, sequenced in a study of molecular identifiers for immune sequencing clone quantification. TCRdb redid the calling of the PCR reads with MiXCR, one entry per CDR3 protein. This sample has 79,000 or so distinct CDR3 sequences, with approximately 23% found just once. Input material: naive CD8+ T cells from blood, with Jurkat cell RNA spiked in. As to subset: FACS-sorted CD8+CD4-CCR7+CD45RA+ naive T cells. These receptors were taken from a human donor in good health. Some libraries in this study had Jurkat cell RNA spiked in.

In its sample, this clonotype was seen many times. This chain's CDR3 is CASSLLAGGNQPQHF. CDR3 sequence (DNA): TGTGCCAGCAGTTTATTGGCAGGAGGAAATCAGCCCCAGCATTTT. The gene calls are TRBV28 and TRBJ1-5; D gene ambiguous. The length of the CDR3 is 15 residues. Trimming removed 1 base at V and 4 bases at J, with 11 bases between. In germline, CDR1 is MDHEN, CDR2 SYDVKM.

Worth noting for this clonotype: The junction departs from germline at one end; a sequencing error may be responsible. The rearrangement joins TRBV27 to TRBJ2-3; 12 nucleotides line up with TRBD2. The CDR3 covers 17 residues. Germline CDR1 and CDR2: MNHEY and SMNVEV (reference sequence). For the CDR3, the DNA is TGTGTCAGCAGTCCCCAACGGACTAGCGGGATCACAGATACGCAGTATTTT. Amino acids: CVSSPQRTSGITDTQYF.

Points on this clonotype: Without the conserved terminal phenylalanine or tryptophan, this CDR3 likely stems from a read error. The V gene is TRBV6-5, the J gene TRBJ1-2; a weak D match, TRBD1 (6 bases). CDR3 size: 16 residues. Germline CDR1 and CDR2: MNHEY and SVGAGI. The V end was cut by 6 bases, the J end by 1 base, with 18 bases between. The CDR3 loop is CASSQYGRGVNYGYTL. DNA of the CDR3: TGTGCCAGCAGCCAGTACGGCAGGGGCGTTAACTATGGCTACACCCTC.

The J gene is TRBJ1-5, the V gene TRBV3-1; 8 bases match TRBD1. The CDR3 has 15 residues. The V gene end was trimmed by 0 bases and the J gene end by 5 bases; junction bases not matched to a gene: 3. CDR1 and CDR2 (germline): LGHDT, YNNKEL (reference sequence). Written as DNA, the CDR3 is TGTGCCAGCAGCCAAGACGCAGGGGGCCATCAGCCCCAGCATTTT. Translating it yields CASSQDAGGHQPQHF.

Comments on this clonotype: A single base separates this from a much larger clone, so it may be a read error. V is TRBV9 and J is TRBJ2-3; tentatively, D is TRBD2 (5 bases). Germline V gives CDR1 SGDLS, CDR2 YYNGEE. The CDR3 length is 16 residues. The CDR3 sequence: CASNVNGIIGTDTQYF. CDR3 DNA sequence: TGTGCCAGCAACGTAAACGGGATTATAGGCACAGATACGCAGTATTTT.

Note on this clonotype: Being one base from a much bigger clone, this may be a read error. The V and J genes are TRBV20-1 and TRBJ2-3; D might be TRBD2 (5 bases). The germline V gene has CDR1 DFQATT and CDR2 SNEGSKA (reference sequence). The CDR3 is 15 residues long. CDR3 nucleotide sequence: TGCAGTGTTAGAGATGGGCCTAGCTCCACAGATACGCAGTATTTT. Protein: CSVRDGPSSTDTQYF.

The chain employs TRBV3-1 and TRBJ2-4, with 7 bases that match TRBD2. V lost 0 bases to trimming and J lost 0 bases; unmatched junction nucleotides: 5. Per germline, CDR1 LGHDT and CDR2 YNNKEL (reference sequence). The CDR3 runs 17 residues. CDR3 protein: CASSQDFLAEAKNIQYF. In DNA, the CDR3 is TGTGCCAGCAGCCAAGATTTCCTAGCGGAAGCCAAAAACATTCAGTACTTC.

This clonotype was observed a handful of times. This sequence joins TRBV9 and TRBJ2-2; the match to TRBD2 covers 10 bases. Trimming took 3 bases from V and 3 from J; bases not matched to a gene: 5. The CDR3 is made up of 16 amino acids. Germline V lookup: CDR1 SGDLS, CDR2 YYNGEE. In nucleotides, the CDR3 is TGTGCCAGCAGCGCCGGCGGACTAGCGGACACCGGGGAGCTGTTTTTT. It translates to CASSAGGLADTGELFF. Combining the CDR3 with reference TRBV9 and TRBJ2-2 gives the whole variable domain DSGVTQTPKHLITATGQRVTLRCSPRSGDLSVYWYQQSLDQGLQFLIQYYNGEERAKGNILERFSAQQFPDLHSELNLSSLELGDSALYFCASSAGGLADTGELFFGEGSRLTVL.

This clonotype has a count of ten or more. The chain employs TRBV5-4 and TRBJ2-3; 11 bases fit TRBD2. This CDR3 has 15 amino acids. V was pared by 4 bases and J by 6 bases, with 7 bases of the junction left unmatched. Germline lookup yields CDR1 SGHNT and CDR2 YYREEE (reference sequence). The CDR3 DNA reads as TGTGCCAGCAGCACGGGACTAGCGGAAGGGGATACGCAGTATTTT. Amino acid sequence: CASSTGLAEGDTQYF.

Points on this clonotype: As the CDR3 is not closed by the conserved phenylalanine or tryptophan, this likely results from a read error. This sequence joins TRBV2 and TRBJ2-3; 9 bases line up with TRBD2. The CDR3 runs 14 residues. V was clipped by 8 bases and J by 4 bases; unmatched bases: 7. Germline V lookup: CDR1 SNHLY, CDR2 FYNNEI. The DNA of the CDR3 is TGTGCCAGCGTTAGCGGGAGTGGGTCAGATACGCAGTATCTT. It specifies CASVSGSGSDTQYL.

This chain uses TRBV29-1 with TRBJ1-1; the match to TRBD1 covers 7 bases. The CDR3 runs to 15 residues. Germline V CDR1 and CDR2: SQVTM, ANQGSEA. Unmatched junction bases numbered 14, after V lost 7 bases and J lost 3 bases. CDR3 nucleotide sequence: TGCAGCGCTCCGGACAGGTTGCTGAGTGACACTGAAGCTTTCTTT. Protein: CSAPDRLLSDTEAFF.

As for this clonotype: Since a much larger clone is just one base distant, this may be a read error. This chain joins TRBV29-1 and TRBJ2-3; 8 bases are a match to TRBD2. Germline V lookup: CDR1 SQVTM, CDR2 ANQGSEA. V lost 7 bases and J lost 1; bases outside the gene matches: 19. The CDR3 has 18 amino acids. The CDR3 coding sequence is TGCAGCGCCCGCTCGGCGGGAGGTCGCAAGGGGGGCACAGATACGCAGTATTTT. This codes for CSARSAGGRKGGTDTQYF.

A remark on this clonotype: A much larger clonotype is one base distant, so this may be a read error. The CDR3 sequence is CASSPRGELGVQYF. CDR3 coding DNA: TGCGCCAGCAGCCCTCGGGGGGAACTGGGTGTGCAGTACTTC. This sequence joins TRBV4-1 and TRBJ2-7; 7 bases align to TRBD2. The CDR3 has 14 amino acids. Germline CDR1 is MGHRA and CDR2 is YSYEKL. Trimming removed 4 bases from V and 9 bases from J; junction bases left unmatched: 12.

This clonotype was observed at least ten times. The rearrangement uses TRBV29-1 and TRBJ2-7; TRBD1 or TRBD2 may be the D gene (5 bases each). V was trimmed by 3 bases and J by 5 bases, leaving 14 bases between them. In germline, CDR1 is SQVTM, CDR2 ANQGSEA. The CDR3 has 13 residues. The CDR3 nucleotides are TGCAGCGTTGAGTGGGCAGGGCGGGACGAGCAGTACTTC. Translation: CSVEWAGRDEQYF.

A few counts support this clonotype. V is TRBV7-7 and J is TRBJ2-1, with TRBD2 matching over 7 bases. Trimming took 5 bases from V and 10 from J; bases not matched to a gene: 8. Per germline, CDR1 SSHAT and CDR2 FNYEAQ (reference sequence). This CDR3 spans 13 amino acids. The CDR3 protein is CASSRQAGKEQFF. In nucleotides, the CDR3 is TGTGCCAGCAGCCGTCAAGCGGGGAAAGAGCAGTTCTTC.

This clonotype turned up a few times. The CDR3 loop reads CSVLGLAGVQEQYF. In nucleotides, the CDR3 is TGCAGCGTTTTGGGACTAGCGGGAGTACAAGAGCAGTACTTC. The gene calls are TRBV29-1 and TRBJ2-7, with 14 bases that match TRBD2. The CDR3 extends over 14 amino acids. Germline loops: CDR1 SQVTM, CDR2 ANQGSEA. V shed 5 bases, J shed 7 bases, and the junction held 7 bases outside the gene matches.

The sample holds a few counts of this clonotype. The chain couples TRBV18 to TRBJ2-7; the match to TRBD1 covers 10 bases. The CDR3 loop spans 14 amino acids. CDR1 and CDR2 (germline): KGHSH, LQKENI. V lost 3 bases to trimming and J lost 5 bases; unmatched junction nucleotides: 4. DNA of the CDR3: TGTGCCAGCTCACCCGGGACAGGGGTAAACGAGCAGTACTTC. Amino acids: CASSPGTGVNEQYF.

This clonotype was detected many times. This chain links TRBV12-3 or TRBV12-4 with TRBJ2-4, with 7 bases aligning to TRBD1. The CDR3 sequence is 14 residues long. The V and J ends lost 8 bases and 8 bases, in that order; junction bases with no gene match: 12. Here the CDR3 reads CASGSKGAGDIQYF. CDR3 DNA: TGTGCCAGCGGCTCTAAGGGGGCTGGCGACATTCAGTACTTC.

This clonotype was observed a few times. J is TRBJ2-1 and V is TRBV27, with D tentatively TRBD2 (7 bases). V shed 0 bases and J shed 5 bases, with 11 bases lying between them. Germline CDR1 reads MNHEY; CDR2 reads SMNVEV (reference sequence). The CDR3 sequence is 15 residues long. CDR3 in amino acids: CASSLSIGGDNEQFF. The CDR3, as DNA: TGTGCCAGCAGTTTATCAATAGGGGGGGACAATGAGCAGTTCTTC.

This clonotype occurred many times. The DNA for the CDR3 is TGTGCCAGCAGCCTAGGGACAAACCCTAACTATGGCTACACCTTC. Translated, it gives CASSLGTNPNYGYTF. The genes are TRBV7-2 and TRBJ1-2; tentative D call: TRBD1 (6 bases). The V gene lost 5 bases and the J gene lost 0 bases, with 13 bases spanning the gap. CDR3 size: 15 residues. Germline CDR1 and CDR2: SGHTA and FQGNSA. Full variable domain (remainder filled in from reference TRBV7-2 and TRBJ1-2): GAGVSQSPSNKVTEKGKDVELRCDPISGHTALYWYRQSLGQGLEFLIYFQGNSAPDKSGLPSDRFSAERTGGSVSTLTIQRTQQEDSAVYLCASSLGTNPNYGYTFGSGTRLTVV.

This clonotype was counted only a few times. CDR3: CASSDWGPGANEQFF. The CDR3 DNA sequence: TGCGCCAGCAGCGATTGGGGTCCGGGGGCAAATGAGCAGTTCTTC. The chain combines TRBV5-1 with TRBJ2-1; TRBD1 or TRBD2 may be the D gene (6 bases each). Trimming removed 4 bases at V and 7 bases at J, with 18 bases between. Looked up from germline, CDR1 is SGHRS and CDR2 is YFSETQ. The CDR3 is 15 residues long.

Here the CDR3 reads CASSWTGGREQYF. CDR3 nucleotides: TGTGCCAGCAGTTGGACAGGGGGACGCGAGCAGTACTTC. The V and J genes are TRBV27 and TRBJ2-7; the match to TRBD1 covers 10 bases. Germline V lookup: CDR1 MNHEY, CDR2 SMNVEV (reference sequence). The CDR3 is made up of 13 amino acids. V shed 4 bases, J shed 6 bases, and the junction held 3 bases outside the gene matches.

Of note for this clonotype: This sequence may be a read error, since a much larger clone differs from it by one base. The chain is built from TRBV30 and TRBJ1-1, with no clear D. CDR3 length: 13 residues. The germline V gene has CDR1 GTSNPN and CDR2 SVGIG (reference sequence). The CDR3 loop reads CARSVLRYTEAFF. As DNA, the CDR3 is TGTGCCCGGAGTGTCTTGAGGTACACTGAAGCTTTCTTT.

Turning to this clonotype: At one end, the junction sequence differs from germline, possibly due to a read error. The chain carries TRBV29-1 and TRBJ2-7; possibly TRBD2 for D (6 bases). The CDR3 covers 15 residues. Germline CDR1 SQVTM, CDR2 ANQGSEA. The CDR3 bases are TGCGGCGTTGAAGATGCGGGGCTAAGCTCCTACGAGCAGTACTTC. This encodes CGVEDAGLSSYEQYF.

This chain uses TRBV18 with TRBJ2-3; weak D call: TRBD2 (5 bases). Germline CDR1 reads KGHSH; CDR2 reads LQKENI. The CDR3 is made up of 17 amino acids. The V end lost 0 bases, the J end lost 0 bases, and 13 bases lay between the germline ends. The CDR3 region has the DNA TGTGCCAGCTCACCACCCCGACTCGGGGTAAGCACAGATACGCAGTATTTT. This translates into CASSPPRLGVSTDTQYF.

This clonotype was detected ten times or more. The CDR3 here is CASSLVGSLKETQYF. The CDR3 bases are TGTGCCAGCAGTTTGGTCGGGAGTCTAAAAGAGACCCAGTACTTC. The chain uses TRBV28 and TRBJ2-5; tentatively, D is TRBD2 (6 bases). Trimming took 3 bases from V and 3 from J, leaving 14 bases between them. Per germline, CDR1 MDHEN and CDR2 SYDVKM. The CDR3 consists of 15 residues.

V is TRBV6-2 or TRBV6-3 and J is TRBJ2-7, with TRBD2 matching over 8 bases. This CDR3 spans 16 amino acids. Germline values: CDR1 MNHEY, CDR2 SVGEGT. V dropped 2 bases and J dropped 3; count of bases not matched to a gene: 9. The CDR3 nucleotides are TGTGCCAGCAGTTACGTTCGTACTAGCGGAAACTACGAGCAGTACTTC. This gives the protein CASSYVRTSGNYEQYF.

This clonotype was seen many times. The rearrangement joins TRBV6-5 to TRBJ2-7; TRBD1 is a possible D gene (6 bases). Germline V gene data show CDR1 as MNHEY and CDR2 as SVGAGI. This CDR3 spans 15 amino acids. V lost 4 bases, J lost 4 bases, and 17 bases lay in between. CDR3 region: CASSSYRTVNYEQYF. In nucleotides, the CDR3 is TGTGCCAGCAGTTCGTATAGGACAGTCAATTACGAGCAGTACTTC.

This clonotype appeared once. It may be a read error: a sequence one base away is much more abundant. The chain links TRBV6-2 or TRBV6-3 to TRBJ2-1, with D perhaps matching TRBD1 (6 bases). The CDR3 has 16 residues. Per germline, CDR1 MNHEY and CDR2 SVGEGT. The germline V and J ends were trimmed by 10 bases and 5 bases, with 24 bases remaining between them. The CDR3 DNA sequence: TGTGCCAACACCCCGTCCGTCGAACAGGGCGACAATGAGCAGTTCTTC. Its translation is CANTPSVEQGDNEQFF.